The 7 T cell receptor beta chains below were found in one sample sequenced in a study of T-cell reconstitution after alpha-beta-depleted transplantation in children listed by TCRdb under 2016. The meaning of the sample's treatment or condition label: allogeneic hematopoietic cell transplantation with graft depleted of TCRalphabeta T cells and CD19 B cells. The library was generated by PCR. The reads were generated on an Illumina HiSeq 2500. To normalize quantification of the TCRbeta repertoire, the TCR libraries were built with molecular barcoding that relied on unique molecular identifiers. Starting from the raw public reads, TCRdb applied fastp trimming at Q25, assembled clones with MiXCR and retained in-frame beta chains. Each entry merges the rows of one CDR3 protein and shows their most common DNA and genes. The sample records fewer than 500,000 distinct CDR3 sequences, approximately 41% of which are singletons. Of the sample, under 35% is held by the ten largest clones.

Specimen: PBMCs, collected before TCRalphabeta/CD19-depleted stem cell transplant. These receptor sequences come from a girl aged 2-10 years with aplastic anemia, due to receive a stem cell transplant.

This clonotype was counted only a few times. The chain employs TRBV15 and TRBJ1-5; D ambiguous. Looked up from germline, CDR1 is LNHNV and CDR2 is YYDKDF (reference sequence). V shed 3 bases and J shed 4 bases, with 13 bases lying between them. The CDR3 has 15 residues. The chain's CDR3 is CATSRGRGINQPQHF. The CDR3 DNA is TGTGCCACCAGCAGGGGGAGAGGGATTAATCAGCCCCAGCATTTT. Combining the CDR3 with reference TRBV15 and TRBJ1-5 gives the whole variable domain DAMVIQNPRYQVTQFGKPVTLSCSQTLNHNVMYWYQQKSSQAPKLLFHYYDKDFNNEADTPDNFQSRRPNTSFCFLDIRSPGLGDTAMYLCATSRGRGINQPQHFGDGTRLSIL.

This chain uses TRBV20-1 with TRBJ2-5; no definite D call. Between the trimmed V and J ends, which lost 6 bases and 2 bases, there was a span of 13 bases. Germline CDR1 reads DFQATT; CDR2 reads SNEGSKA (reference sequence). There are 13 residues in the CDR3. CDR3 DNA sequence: TGCAGTGCATTGTGGACGCAACAAGAGACCCAGTACTTC. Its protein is CSALWTQQETQYF.

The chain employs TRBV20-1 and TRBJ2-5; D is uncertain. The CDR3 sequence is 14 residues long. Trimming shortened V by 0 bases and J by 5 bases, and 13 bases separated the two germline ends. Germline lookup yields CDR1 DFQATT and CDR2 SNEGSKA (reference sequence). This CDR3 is CSARDRQITETQYF. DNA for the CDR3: TGCAGTGCTAGAGATAGGCAGATTACGGAGACCCAGTACTTC.

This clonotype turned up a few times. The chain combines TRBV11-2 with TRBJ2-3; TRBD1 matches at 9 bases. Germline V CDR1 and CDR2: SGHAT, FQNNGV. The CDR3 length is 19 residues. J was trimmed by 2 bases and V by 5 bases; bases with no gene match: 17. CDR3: CASSVGLKDRGPSTDTQYF. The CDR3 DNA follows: TGTGCCAGCAGCGTAGGACTGAAGGACAGGGGCCCTTCCACAGATACGCAGTATTTT.

CDR3 coding DNA: TGCAGTGCTAGGGTCCTTAGCGGGCGGTACAATGAGCAGTTCTTC. The encoded protein is CSARVLSGRYNEQFF. The chain couples TRBV20-1 to TRBJ2-1, with 7 positions matching TRBD2. CDR3 length: 15 amino acids. The V and J ends lost 3 bases and 4 bases, in that order; junction bases with no gene match: 9. Germline CDR1 reads DFQATT; CDR2 reads SNEGSKA (reference sequence).

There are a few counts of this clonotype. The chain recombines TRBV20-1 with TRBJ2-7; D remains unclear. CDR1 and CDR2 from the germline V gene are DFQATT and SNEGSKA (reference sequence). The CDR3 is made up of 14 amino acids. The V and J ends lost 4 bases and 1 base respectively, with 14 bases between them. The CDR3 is CSAKSRVASYEQYF. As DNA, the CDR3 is TGCAGTGCTAAATCACGGGTAGCTTCCTACGAGCAGTACTTC.

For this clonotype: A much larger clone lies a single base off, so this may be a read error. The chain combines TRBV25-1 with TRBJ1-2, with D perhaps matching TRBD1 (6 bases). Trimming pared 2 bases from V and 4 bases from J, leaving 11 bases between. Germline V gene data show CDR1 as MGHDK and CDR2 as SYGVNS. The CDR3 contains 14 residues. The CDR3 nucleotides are TGTGCCAGCAGTGAACAGGGGCCGTCCTATGGCTACACCTTC. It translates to CASSEQGPSYGYTF.